This TCR beta chain is from a study of spatial heterogeneity in lung cancer (dated by TCRdb to about 2019). Describing the broader study: More beta-chain than alpha-chain transcripts were consistently detected, likely reflecting higher beta-chain transcript abundance. In the raw uncorrected reads, each unique combination of TCR and UMI appeared more than ten times on average. TCR alpha and beta repertoires were quantitatively compared across multiple tumor regions, matched nontumor lung and blood in non-small cell lung cancer. Nonsynonymous mutation counts, determined by whole-exome sequencing of tumor tissue, were related to features of the TCR repertoire. At surgery, hundreds of tumor regions, around 68 matched nontumor lung samples and 56 PBMC samples were TCR-sequenced for both alpha and beta chains.

The library was built by means of 5' RACE. Instrument on record: NextSeq 500. To allow correction of PCR and sequencing errors, the TCR library protocol tagged every TCR cDNA molecule with a unique molecular identifier. The authors processed their data as follows. TCR identification, UMI-based error correction and CDR3 extraction were performed with Decombinator tools. Expanded TCRs were defined as those above a frequency of 2 per 1,000, corresponding to the top 1% of the tumor frequency distribution. Renyi diversity was calculated using the R vegan package after each repertoire was subsampled 100 times to 5,000 TCRs. CDR3 similarity networks were built from amino acid triplet string-kernel similarity, connecting CDR3s with pairwise similarity above 0.82. TCRdb took the public reads, trimmed them with fastp at Q25, ran MiXCR for clone calling and kept in-frame beta chains. Each CDR3 protein gets just one entry, which takes the most common genes and DNA from the rows behind it. TCRdb's processing, not the authors', yielded these V and J calls. The sample contains about 80,000 distinct CDR3 sequences, 8% of them found a single time. The top ten clones comprise roughly 7% of the sample.

This clonotype appeared many times. There is no known antigen for this receptor. Base qualities are not recorded, but no much larger clone differs from it by a single base. V and J are truncated by 1 base and 5 bases respectively, leaving an intervening sequence of 8 bases. CDR1 is given as SGHVS and CDR2 as FNYEAQ, both from the germline V gene. Including cysteine and phenylalanine, the CDR3 has 13 amino acids. The only DNA kept is the CDR3, 39 bases in frame from the first base. The time point label, as the study defines it: sample taken at primary tumor resection. Samples were obtained from 70 to 85 patients with early-stage, untreated non-small cell lung cancer from the lung TRACERx cohort. For TCR sequencing, whole RNA was extracted from tumor and nontumor lung tissue, or from cryopreserved PBMC samples, and no cell sorting was done. Only patients with enough RNA available from two or more tumor regions were chosen for TCR sequencing.

Overall results and qualifications from the work: Ubiquitous expanded tumor TCRs were found in blood more often at tumor resection than at routine follow-up. Confirming at a functional level the hypothesis that regional TCRs recognize regional mutations was considered to require additional single-cell paired TCR alpha and beta sequencing.

The sequence was collected from a male donor with early-stage non-small cell lung cancer. This material consisted of PBMCs, taken at surgery. The rearranged chain carries TRBV7-6 and TRBJ1-1, with the D segment identity uncertain. This receptor carries the CDR3 CASSLGEGTEAFF. The nucleotide sequence reads as follows: TGTGCCAGCAGCTTAGGCGAGGGAACTGAAGCTTTCTTT.